The 13 T cell receptor beta chains presented below share a single source sample, sequenced in a study of blood T cell repertoires in COVID-19 (dated by TCRdb to 2020 to 2022). Library preparation employed the immunoSEQ multiplex PCR assay. Not all clones reach the TCRdb copy of this immuneACCESS table, which keeps in-frame sequences only. Checked studies attribute under half of the gap to unresolved V genes and leave the rest unexplained. The sample yields over 350,000 clones; approximately 90% were counted once. The ten largest clones represent around 9.3% of the sample. The sequenced sample was PBMCs or T cells enriched from blood (not recorded which). The source of these receptors is a woman in her forties or fifties who had recovered from COVID-19.

This chain uses TRBV11-2 with TRBJ2-1, with 9 bases fitting TRBD1. The CDR3 loop spans 12 amino acids. Germline values: CDR1 SGHAT, CDR2 FQNNGV. Losses at the gene ends were 5 bases for V and 10 bases for J; bases not matched to a gene: 3. The CDR3 loop is CASSTGGWEQFF. Written as DNA, the CDR3 is TGTGCCAGCAGCACAGGGGGCTGGGAGCAGTTCTTC.

The CDR3 reads CASTGTGRSEQFF. DNA for the CDR3: TGCGCCAGCACCGGGACAGGGCGTAGTGAGCAGTTCTTC. The chain uses TRBV10-1 and TRBJ2-1, with 9 bases fitting TRBD1. CDR3 size: 13 residues. Germline V CDR1 and CDR2: WNHNN, SYGVQD (reference sequence). J was trimmed by 9 bases and V by 7 bases; bases with no gene match: 7.

A single count supports this clone. The V call is TRBV7-4, the J call TRBJ1-4; D remains unclear. V shed 6 bases and J shed 5 bases, with 16 bases lying between them. Germline V gene lookup returns CDR1 SGHVT and CDR2 SQSDAQ. The CDR3 spans 15 residues. CDR3 nucleotide sequence: TGTGCCAGCAGTGCAAGCGGGGTTTCGAATGAAAAACTGTTTTTT. Translation gives CASSASGVSNEKLFF.

This chain joins TRBV4-1 and TRBJ1-6; TRBD1 matches 8 bases. The CDR3 sequence is 17 residues long. The V gene end was trimmed by 1 base and the J gene end by 4 bases; junction bases not matched to a gene: 6. Germline V CDR1 and CDR2: MGHRA, YSYEKL. DNA for the CDR3: TGCGCCAGCAGCCAAGTTGCAGGGGGCGGATATAATTCACCCCTCCACTTT. Its translation: CASSQVAGGGYNSPLHF.

The chain has TRBV4-1 and TRBJ1-1, with 8 nucleotides matching TRBD1. V gave up 3 bases and J gave up 5 bases; unmatched junction bases: 11. The CDR3 has 16 amino acids. The germline V gene encodes CDR1 MGHRA and CDR2 YSYEKL. In nucleotides, the CDR3 is TGCGCCAGCAGCCACCTCATCGGACAGGGTGAAACTGAAGCTTTCTTT. Translating it yields CASSHLIGQGETEAFF.

The V and J genes are TRBV19 and TRBJ1-2, with 8 bases lining up with TRBD1. V shed 0 bases, J shed 6 bases, and the junction held 9 bases outside the gene matches. This CDR3 comprises 16 residues. Germline-derived CDR1 and CDR2 are LNHDA and SQIVND (reference sequence). DNA for the CDR3: TGTGCCAGTAGTATAGAGACTCGGACAGGGCAGCATGGCTACACCTTC. Amino acid sequence: CASSIETRTGQHGYTF.

The table lists this clone with a few counts. CDR3 in DNA: TGTGCCAGCACCCTGATGACAGGGGGCGGTTACGAGCAGTACTTC. This codes for CASTLMTGGGYEQYF. The chain carries TRBV2 and TRBJ2-7; 10 positions agree with TRBD1. After removal of 7 bases from V and 4 bases from J, the junction contained 10 bases not matched to a gene. Germline lookup yields CDR1 SNHLY and CDR2 FYNNEI. The CDR3 runs to 15 residues.

The rearrangement uses TRBV4-2 and TRBJ1-1, with a possible D match to TRBD1 (5 bases). V dropped 0 bases and J dropped 5 bases, with 10 bases sitting between them. The CDR3 runs to 14 residues. CDR1 LGHNA and CDR2 YNFKEQ come from the germline V gene. CDR3: CASSQDLEGTEAFF. CDR3 nucleotides: TGTGCCAGCAGCCAAGATTTGGAGGGGACTGAAGCTTTCTTT.

The chain recombines TRBV9 with TRBJ2-5; D is possibly TRBD1 (5 bases). Germline V gene sequence: CDR1 SGDLS, CDR2 YYNGEE. Deletions cut 3 bases from V and 5 bases from J, with 11 bases between. The length of the CDR3 is 13 residues. DNA of the CDR3: TGTGCCAGCAGCGATGGGGCTGTGGAGACCCAGTACTTC. Its translation: CASSDGAVETQYF.

V usage is TRBV27 and J usage is TRBJ1-1; the match to TRBD1 covers 10 bases. Losses at the gene ends were 5 bases for V and 3 bases for J; bases not matched to a gene: 6. This CDR3 has 15 residues. Germline assignment: CDR1 MNHEY and CDR2 SMNVEV (reference sequence). The CDR3 reads CASSPKTGGYTEAFF. CDR3 DNA: TGTGCCAGCAGTCCCAAGACAGGGGGCTACACTGAAGCTTTCTTT.

V usage is TRBV30 and J usage is TRBJ1-5, with D hard to call. The CDR3 spans 13 residues. Germline V gene sequence: CDR1 GTSNPN, CDR2 SVGIG (reference sequence). V dropped 2 bases and J dropped 7 bases, with 12 bases sitting between them. The CDR3 DNA reads TGTGCCTGGAGTCCCCACCTACAGCAGCCCCAGCATTTT. Translated, it gives CAWSPHLQQPQHF.

V gene TRBV5-1 combines with J gene TRBJ2-7, with TRBD1 identical over 9 bases. The germline CDR1 and CDR2 sequences are SGHRS and YFSETQ. V was pared by 4 bases and J by 4 bases, with 6 bases of the junction left unmatched. The CDR3 contains 14 residues. The chain's CDR3 is CASSARDREYEQYF. CDR3 bases: TGCGCCAGCAGCGCACGGGACAGGGAGTACGAGCAGTACTTC.

The chain uses TRBV19 and TRBJ1-6; no firm D call. Germline values: CDR1 LNHDA, CDR2 SQIVND (reference sequence). The CDR3 totals 13 residues. The V gene lost 3 bases and the J gene lost 7 bases, with 7 bases spanning the gap. CDR3: CASSIERNSPLHF. The DNA of the CDR3 is TGTGCCAGTAGTATCGAGAGGAATTCACCCCTCCACTTT.